The clone carrying this T cell receptor (beta chain) turned up a few times. Its antigen is as yet unknown. Healthy Caucasians supplied all donations. These data originate in a study of identical twins. Each CDR3 protein gets one entry after TCRdb re-called the 5' RACE reads with MiXCR. The table shows under 800,000 distinct CDR3 sequences, with around 21% occurring only once. With 5 bases removed from V and 3 bases from J, the gap between germline ends came to 11 bases. The CDR3 has 13 amino acids. Germline-derived CDR1 and CDR2 are SEHNR and FQNEAQ (reference sequence). Study conclusions and caveats: There were fewer insertions in abundant cord blood beta clonotypes, but memory repertoires showed no such pattern. Compared with unrelated sharing, twin-shared out-of-frame alpha sequences had more low-probability sequences. Conclusions leaned on cross-sectional statistical analysis and did not track the same donors over time.

This same sample was also part of a study on T cells expressing NK-cell markers.

Material: PBMCs. The chain recombines TRBV7-9 with TRBJ2-7, with D tentatively TRBD1 (6 bases). The sequence derives from a woman between 18 and 29 years old in good health. The CDR3 nucleotides read TGTGCCAGCAGCCGAGCGGACAGCTACGAGCAGTACTTC. It encodes CASSRADSYEQYF.